This T cell receptor beta chain was sequenced for a study of molecular identifiers for immune sequencing clone quantification. Sorted naive CD8 T cells were those defined as CD8+CD4-CCR7+CD45RA+. TCRdb recomputed calls from the PCR reads with MiXCR, one row per CDR3 protein. The sample lists some 89,000 distinct CDR3 sequences; roughly 26% were seen once. The CDR3 runs 15 residues. The germline CDR1 and CDR2 sequences are SGHVS and FQNEAQ. Losses at the gene ends were 3 bases for V and 4 bases for J; bases not matched to a gene: 6. The table lists this clonotype with many counts. Antigen unknown. Study-wide findings and caveats: Clonotypes topping 20 RNA copies carried over 99% of effector molecules but under 1% of naive ones.

The sequence derives from a human donor in good health. Some libraries in this study had Jurkat cell RNA spiked in. The sample consisted of naive CD8+ T cells from blood, with Jurkat cell RNA spiked in. Described subset: FACS-sorted CD8+CD4-CCR7+CD45RA+ naive T cells. V gene TRBV7-8 combines with J gene TRBJ2-3; 8 bases map to TRBD1. CDR3 bases: TGTGCCAGCAGCTTGGAGCAGGGGGCGGCAGATACGCAGTATTTT. Translation gives CASSLEQGAADTQYF. Supplemented by reference TRBV7-8 and TRBJ2-3, the full variable domain reads GAGVSQSPRYKVAKRGQDVALRCDPISGHVSLFWYQQALGQGPEFLTYFQNEAQLDKSGLPSDRFFAERPEGSVSTLKIQRTQQEDSAVYLCASSLEQGAADTQYFGPGTRLTVL.